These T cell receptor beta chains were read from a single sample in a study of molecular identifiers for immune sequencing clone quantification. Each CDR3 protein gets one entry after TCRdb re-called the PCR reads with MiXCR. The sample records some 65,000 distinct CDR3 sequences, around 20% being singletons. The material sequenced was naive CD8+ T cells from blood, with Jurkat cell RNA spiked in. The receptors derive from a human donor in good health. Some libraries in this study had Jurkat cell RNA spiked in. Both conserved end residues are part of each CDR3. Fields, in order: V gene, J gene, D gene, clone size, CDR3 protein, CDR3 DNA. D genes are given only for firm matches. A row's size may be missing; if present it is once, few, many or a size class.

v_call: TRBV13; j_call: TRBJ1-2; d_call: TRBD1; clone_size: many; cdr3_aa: CASSTRGTGFEGYTF; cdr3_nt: TGTGCCAGCAGCACTCGAGGGACAGGGTTCGAGGGCTACACCTTC
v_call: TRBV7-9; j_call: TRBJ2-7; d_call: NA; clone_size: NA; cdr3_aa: CASSSPMRYEQYF; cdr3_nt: TGTGCCAGCAGCTCCCCGATGCGCTACGAGCAGTACTTC
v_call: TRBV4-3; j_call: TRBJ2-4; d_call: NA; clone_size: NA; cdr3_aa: CASSQVASGIQYF; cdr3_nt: TGCGCCAGCAGCCAAGTGGCGTCGGGCATTCAGTACTTC
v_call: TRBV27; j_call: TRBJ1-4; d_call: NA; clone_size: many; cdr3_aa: CASSLIGRSEKLFF; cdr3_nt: TGTGCCAGCAGTTTAATAGGGCGGAGTGAAAAACTGTTTTTT
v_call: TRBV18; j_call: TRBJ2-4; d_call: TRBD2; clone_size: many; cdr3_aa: CASSPGAGIAKNIQYF; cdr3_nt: TGTGCCAGCTCACCTGGAGCGGGGATAGCCAAAAACATTCAGTACTTC
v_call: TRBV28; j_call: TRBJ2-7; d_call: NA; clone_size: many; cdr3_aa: CASSSAPAFDEQYF; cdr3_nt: TGTGCCAGCAGTTCCGCTCCGGCCTTTGACGAGCAGTACTTC
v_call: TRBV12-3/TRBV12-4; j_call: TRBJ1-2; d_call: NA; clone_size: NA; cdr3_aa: CASSLGPSYGCTF; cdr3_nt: TGTGCCAGCAGTCTAGGGCCCTCTTATGGCTGCACCTTC
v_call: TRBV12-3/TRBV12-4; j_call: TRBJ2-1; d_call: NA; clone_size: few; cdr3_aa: CASSPTHTSTLPGDEQFF; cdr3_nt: TGTGCCAGCAGCCCCACACACACCTCGACCCTCCCTGGGGATGAGCAGTTCTTC
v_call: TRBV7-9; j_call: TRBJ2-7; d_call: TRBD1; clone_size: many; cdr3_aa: CASSSDRSSSYEQYF; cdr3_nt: TGTGCCAGCAGCTCGGACAGGAGTAGCTCCTACGAGCAGTACTTC
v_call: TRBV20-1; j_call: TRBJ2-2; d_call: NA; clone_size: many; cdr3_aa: CSARDFNTGELFF; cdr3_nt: TGCAGTGCTAGAGATTTTAACACCGGGGAGCTGTTTTTT
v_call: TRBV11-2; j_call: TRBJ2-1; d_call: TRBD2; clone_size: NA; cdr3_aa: CASSLDPGLGNEQFF; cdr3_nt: TGTGCCAGCAGCTTAGACCCGGGACTAGGGAATGAGCAGTTCTTC
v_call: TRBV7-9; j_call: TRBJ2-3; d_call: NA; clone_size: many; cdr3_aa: CASSLGQGPTDTQYF; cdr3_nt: TGTGCCAGCAGCTTAGGGCAGGGACCCACAGATACGCAGTATTTT
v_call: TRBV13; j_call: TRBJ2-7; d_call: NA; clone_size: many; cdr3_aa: CASSSVLGSYEQYF; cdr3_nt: TGTGCCAGCAGCTCCGTACTCGGATCCTACGAGCAGTACTTC
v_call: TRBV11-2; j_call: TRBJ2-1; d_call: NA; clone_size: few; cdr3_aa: CASSLEAGRTAHEQFF; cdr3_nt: TGTGCCAGCAGCTTAGAGGCCGGGAGAACGGCCCATGAGCAGTTCTTC
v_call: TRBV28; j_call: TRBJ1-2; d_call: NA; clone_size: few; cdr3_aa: CASSLSGHNYGYTF; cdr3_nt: TGTGCCAGCAGTTTATCCGGACACAACTATGGCTACACCTTC
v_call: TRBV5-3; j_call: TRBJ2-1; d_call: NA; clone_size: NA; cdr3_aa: CASSFIEGFEQFF; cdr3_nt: TGTGCCAGCAGCTTTATCGAGGGTTTTGAGCAGTTCTTC
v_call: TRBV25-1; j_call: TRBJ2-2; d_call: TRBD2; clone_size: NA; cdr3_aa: CASRGGGVSTGELFF; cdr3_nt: TGTGCCAGCAGGGGGGGGGGGGTTTCCACCGGGGAGCTGTTTTTT
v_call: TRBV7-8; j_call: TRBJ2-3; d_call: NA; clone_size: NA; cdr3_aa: CAGSLEDGQSTDTQYF; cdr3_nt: TGTGCCGGCAGCTTAGAGGATGGGCAGAGCACAGATACGCAGTATTTT
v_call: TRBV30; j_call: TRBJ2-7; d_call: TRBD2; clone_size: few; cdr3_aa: CAWGALAGVYEQYF; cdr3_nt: TGTGCCTGGGGTGCCCTAGCGGGAGTCTACGAGCAGTACTTC
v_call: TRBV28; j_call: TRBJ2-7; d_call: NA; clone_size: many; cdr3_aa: CASSFLWGRDGGSTPEQYF; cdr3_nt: TGTGCCAGCAGTTTTCTTTGGGGAAGGGATGGAGGGAGCACGCCCGAGCAGTACTTC
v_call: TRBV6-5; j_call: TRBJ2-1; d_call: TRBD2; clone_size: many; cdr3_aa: CASSYLLAGEVDEQFF; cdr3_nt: TGTGCCAGCAGTTACTTACTAGCGGGAGAAGTGGATGAGCAGTTCTTC
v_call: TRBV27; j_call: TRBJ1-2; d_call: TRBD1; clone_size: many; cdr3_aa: CASSLTGENYGYTF; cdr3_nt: TGTGCCAGCAGTCTAACAGGGGAGAACTATGGCTACACCTTC
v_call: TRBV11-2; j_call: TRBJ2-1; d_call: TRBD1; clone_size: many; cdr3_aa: CASSSRQGPHNEQFF; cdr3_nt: TGTGCCAGCAGCTCCCGACAGGGTCCGCACAATGAGCAGTTCTTC
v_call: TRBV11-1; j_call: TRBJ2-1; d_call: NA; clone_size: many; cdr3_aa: CASSLAYAGSSYNEQFF; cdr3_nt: TGTGCCAGCAGCTTAGCGTACGCGGGAAGCTCCTACAATGAGCAGTTCTTC
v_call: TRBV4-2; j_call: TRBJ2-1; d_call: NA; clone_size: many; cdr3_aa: CASSPNRGAGEQFF; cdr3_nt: TGTGCCAGCAGCCCAAATAGAGGGGCTGGTGAGCAGTTCTTC
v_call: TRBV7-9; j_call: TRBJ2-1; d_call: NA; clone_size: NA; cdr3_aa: CASSPEGLRNEQFF; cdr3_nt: TGTGCCAGCAGCCCCGAGGGTTTGAGGAATGAGCAGTTCTTC
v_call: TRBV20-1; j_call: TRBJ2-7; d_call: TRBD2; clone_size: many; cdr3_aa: CSARASLAGVYYEQYF; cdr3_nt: TGCAGTGCTAGAGCGTCCCTAGCGGGAGTATACTACGAGCAGTACTTC
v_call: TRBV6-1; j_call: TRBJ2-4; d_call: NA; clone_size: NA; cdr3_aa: CASSRLDKNIQYF; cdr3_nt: TGTGCCAGCAGCCGACTCGATAAAAACATTCAGTACTTC
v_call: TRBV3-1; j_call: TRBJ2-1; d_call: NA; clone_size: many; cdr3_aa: CASSQDLWREQFF; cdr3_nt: TGTGCCAGCAGCCAAGATTTGTGGCGGGAGCAGTTCTTC
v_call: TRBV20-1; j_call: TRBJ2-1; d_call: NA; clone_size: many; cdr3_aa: CSAKGTYSYNEQFF; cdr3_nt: TGCAGTGCCAAAGGGACCTACTCCTACAATGAGCAGTTCTTC
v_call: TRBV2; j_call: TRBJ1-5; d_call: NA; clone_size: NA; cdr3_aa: CASVPALNQPQHF; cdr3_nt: TGTGCCAGCGTTCCCGCCCTGAATCAGCCCCAGCATTTT
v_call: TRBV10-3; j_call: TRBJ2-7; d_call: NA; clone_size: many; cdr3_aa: CAISDTGAYEQYF; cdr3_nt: TGTGCCATCAGTGACACCGGAGCCTACGAGCAGTACTTC
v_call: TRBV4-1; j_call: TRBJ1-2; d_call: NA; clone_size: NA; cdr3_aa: CASSQDRGSPPGYTF; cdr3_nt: TGCGCCAGCAGCCAAGACAGGGGATCCCCCCCTGGCTACACCTTC
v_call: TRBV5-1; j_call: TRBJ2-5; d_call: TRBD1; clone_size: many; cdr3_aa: CASSLYGTAQETQYF; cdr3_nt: TGCGCCAGCAGCTTGTACGGGACAGCCCAAGAGACCCAGTACTTC
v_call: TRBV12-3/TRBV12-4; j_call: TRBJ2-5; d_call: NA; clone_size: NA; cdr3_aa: CASSPPGLLRNTYF; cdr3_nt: TGTGCCAGCAGTCCCCCGGGGCTGCTCCGTAATACGTACTTC
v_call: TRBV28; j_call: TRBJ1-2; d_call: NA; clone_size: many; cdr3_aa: CASKARAILRGGYTF; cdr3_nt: TGTGCCAGCAAGGCGAGGGCCATCCTGAGGGGTGGCTACACCTTC
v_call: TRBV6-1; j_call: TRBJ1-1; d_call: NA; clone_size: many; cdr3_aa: CASTQRGGLNTEAFF; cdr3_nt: TGTGCCAGCACCCAAAGGGGGGGTTTGAACACTGAAGCTTTCTTT
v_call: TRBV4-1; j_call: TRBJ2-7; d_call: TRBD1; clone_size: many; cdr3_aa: CASSQGAGGLSYEQYF; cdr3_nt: TGCGCCAGCAGCCAAGGCGCAGGGGGCCTCTCCTACGAGCAGTACTTC
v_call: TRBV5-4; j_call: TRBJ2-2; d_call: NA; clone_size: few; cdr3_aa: CASSLLLLLGEEGGLNRELFF; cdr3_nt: TGTGCCAGCAGCCTCTTGTTGTTGTTGGGAGAGGAGGGGGGACTCAACCGGGAGCTGTTTTTT
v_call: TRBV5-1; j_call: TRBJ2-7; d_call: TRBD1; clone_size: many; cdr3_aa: CASSFGTGGIGNPYEQYF; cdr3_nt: TGCGCCAGCAGCTTTGGGACAGGGGGGATCGGGAATCCCTACGAGCAGTACTTC
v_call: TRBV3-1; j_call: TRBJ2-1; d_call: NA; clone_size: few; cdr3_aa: CASSQVQGGEQFF; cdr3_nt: TGTGCCAGCAGCCAAGTACAAGGAGGTGAGCAGTTCTTC
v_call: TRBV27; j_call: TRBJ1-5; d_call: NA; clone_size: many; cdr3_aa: CASSLLAGVGVNAPQHF; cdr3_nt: TGTGCCAGCAGTTTATTGGCAGGGGTGGGGGTTAATGCGCCCCAGCATTTT
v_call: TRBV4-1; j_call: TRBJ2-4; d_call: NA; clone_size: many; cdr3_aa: CASSQGIFNIQYF; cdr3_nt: TGCGCCAGCAGCCAGGGTATCTTTAACATTCAGTACTTC
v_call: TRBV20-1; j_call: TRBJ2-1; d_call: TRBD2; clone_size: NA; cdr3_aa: CSAQGGGGGADEQFF; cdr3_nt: TGCAGTGCCCAGGGGGGGGGCGGGGGGGCGGATGAGCAGTTCTTC
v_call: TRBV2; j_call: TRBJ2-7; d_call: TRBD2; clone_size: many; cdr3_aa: CATSKLREWYEQYF; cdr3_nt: TGTGCCACCTCAAAGTTGCGGGAGTGGTACGAGCAGTACTTC
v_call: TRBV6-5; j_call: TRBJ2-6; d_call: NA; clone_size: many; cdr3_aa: CASSWGTPSHGANVLTF; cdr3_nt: TGTGCCAGCAGTTGGGGGACCCCGAGCCATGGGGCCAACGTCCTGACTTTC
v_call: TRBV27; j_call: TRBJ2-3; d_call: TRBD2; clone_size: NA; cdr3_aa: CTSSLIRTSGGRTDTQYF; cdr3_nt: TGTACCAGCAGTTTAATACGGACTAGCGGGGGTCGCACAGATACGCAGTATTTT
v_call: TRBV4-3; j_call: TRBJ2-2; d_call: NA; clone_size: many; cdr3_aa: CASSPGQNTGELFF; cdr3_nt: TGCGCCAGCAGCCCGGGACAAAACACCGGGGAGCTGTTTTTT
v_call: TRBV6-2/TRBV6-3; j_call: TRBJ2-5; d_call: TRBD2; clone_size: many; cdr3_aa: CASSYLGGSGETQYF; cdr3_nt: TGTGCCAGCAGTTACTTGGGCGGGAGCGGCGAGACCCAGTACTTC
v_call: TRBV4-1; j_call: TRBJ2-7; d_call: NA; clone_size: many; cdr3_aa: CASSQEIAYEQYF; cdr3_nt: TGCGCCAGCAGCCAGGAGATTGCCTACGAGCAGTACTTC